A selection of T cell receptor beta chains follows, all from one sample in a study of blood T cells in healthy people across ages. TCRdb reprocessed the 5' RACE reads via MiXCR and lists one record per CDR3 protein. The sample includes roughly 930,000 distinct CDR3 sequences, roughly 43% seen only once; the top ten take about an eighth. The sequenced sample consisted of blood. These receptors were taken from a man between 25 and 39 years old in good health. Both conserved end residues are part of each CDR3. A D gene is named only where the DNA matches it firmly. Only some rows state a clone size, as once, few, many or a class for expanded clones.

V,size,J,D,DNA,CDR3
TRBV15,.,TRBJ1-2,.,TGTGCCACCAGCAAGGTCAGGGAAGACTATGGCTACACCTTC,CATSKVREDYGYTF
TRBV20-1,.,TRBJ1-2,.,TGCAGTGCTAGGGTCCCGGTTGGAGGCTACACCTTC,CSARVPVGGYTF
TRBV10-3,.,TRBJ2-7,TRBD1,TGTGCCATCAGTGAAGTTGTGGGACAGACCTCCTACGAGCAGTACTTC,CAISEVVGQTSYEQYF
TRBV5-1,few,TRBJ2-3,.,TGCGCCAGCAGCCGGCAGAATGCGGGGGCAGTCACAGATACGCAGTATTTT,CASSRQNAGAVTDTQYF
TRBV6-5,.,TRBJ1-4,.,TGTGCCAGCAGTTACAGGGGGAAGATTGAAAAACTGTTTTTT,CASSYRGKIEKLFF
TRBV10-3,many,TRBJ2-5,.,TGTGCCATCAGTGAGTCGGTGACCCAGTACTTC,CAISESVTQYF
TRBV9,.,TRBJ2-3,TRBD2,TGTGCCAGCAGCCCCCGAGCGGGGCAACCCACAGATACGCAGTATTTT,CASSPRAGQPTDTQYF
TRBV4-2,many,TRBJ2-7,.,TGTGCCAGCAGCCAAGAACGAACTGAGTCCTACGAGCAGTACTTC,CASSQERTESYEQYF
TRBV3-1,.,TRBJ2-7,.,TGTGCCAGCAGCCAAGTCAGGGTAAAGGACGAGCAGTACTTC,CASSQVRVKDEQYF
TRBV6-1,.,TRBJ2-1,.,TGTGCCAGCAGTGAACAGGGCTTCTCCTACAATGAGCAGTTCTTC,CASSEQGFSYNEQFF
TRBV29-1,.,TRBJ2-5,TRBD2,TGCAGCGTTGAAGATCTTCAGTCTAGCGGGGATTGGGAGACCCAGTACTTC,CSVEDLQSSGDWETQYF
TRBV3-1,.,TRBJ1-5,.,TGTGCCAGCAGCCAAGAAAGGGGCACAGGCAATCAGCCCCAGCATTTT,CASSQERGTGNQPQHF
TRBV10-3,.,TRBJ2-3,.,TGTGCCACCCGCGTAAGAGATACGCAGTATTTT,CATRVRDTQYF
TRBV3-1,few,TRBJ2-1,TRBD1,TGTGCCAGCAGCCCTCGGGACAGGGTGTACAATGAGCAGTTCTTC,CASSPRDRVYNEQFF
TRBV20-1,.,TRBJ2-3,TRBD2,TGCAGTGCTTCACTAGCGACTAGCACAGATACGCAGTATTTT,CSASLATSTDTQYF
TRBV20-1,few,TRBJ2-7,TRBD2,TGCAGTGCTACGGGACTAGCGGGGGAAGTCGAGCAGTACTTC,CSATGLAGEVEQYF